Described below is a single TCR beta chain sequence and its context. Its antigen is as yet unknown. This entry belongs to a study of shared clonotypes between healthy human individuals. Overall study: Donors, aged 18 to 49, were a couple of women and a few men. The study used three CD4 naive, three CD4 memory, two CD8 naive and one CD8 memory plate per donor.

Broader study findings: As a rule, naive subsets had a larger estimated richness than memory subsets. Shared clonotypes: about 5.3% naive CD4, under 4% naive CD8, 2% to 2.5% memory CD4, 0.4% memory CD8.

This CDR3 is built from 15 residues. V lost 6 bases and J lost 3, with 14 bases in between. Germline V gives CDR1 SGHVS, CDR2 FNYEAQ. Clones were sequenced by immunoSEQ multiplex PCR, and TCRdb holds only the in-frame ones, with some missing. The profile shows roughly 2.5 million clones, approximately 92% of them singletons. The chain links TRBV7-6 to TRBJ1-4; D gene uncertain. This sequence was found in a man between 18 and 29 years old in good health. The sequenced material came from naive CD4+ T cells sorted from blood. Specified subset: CD45RA+ positively selected. The CDR3 DNA is TGTGCCAGCAGACTCGGACGAGGCCCTAATGAAAAACTGTTTTTT. Its protein product is CASRLGRGPNEKLFF. The variable domain in full, with the rest retrieved from reference TRBV7-6 and TRBJ1-4, is GAGVSQSPRYKVTKRGQDVALRCDPISGHVSLYWYRQALGQGPEFLTYFNYEAQQDKSGLPNDRFSAERPEGSISTLTIQRTEQRDSAMYRCASRLGRGPNEKLFFGSGTQLSVL.